The rows below give T cell receptor beta chains drawn from one sample of a study of T cell responses to AZD1222 COVID-19 vaccine. The assay was immunoSEQ multiplex PCR, and TCRdb's table has in-frame clones only and misses some. The data show some 120,000 clones, roughly 85% seen once. Sequencing used peripheral blood, obtained on day 0 of MenACWY control vaccination. The receptors come from an adult in good health. The CDR3 runs from the conserved cysteine through the conserved F or W. A D gene is named only where the DNA matches it firmly. Clone sizes are given selectively: once, few, many, or a class where the clone is expanded.

>TRBD1|NA|TRBJ1-6|TRBV18
TGTGCCAGCTCACCTCGGACAGGTACCGATTCACCCCTCCACTTT
CASSPRTGTDSPLHF
>NA|few|TRBJ2-1|TRBV2
TGTGCCAGCAGCGAAAACCCGTACCGGGACTTTAATGAGCAGTTCTTC
CASSENPYRDFNEQFF
>TRBD2|NA|TRBJ2-7|TRBV18
TGTGCCAGCTCACGGGGTAGCGGGGGGTCCTACGAGCAGTACTTC
CASSRGSGGSYEQYF
>TRBD1|NA|TRBJ2-7|TRBV4-1
TGCGCCAGCAGCCTAGGACAGGCGGCCTACGAGCAGTACTTC
CASSLGQAAYEQYF
>NA|NA|TRBJ2-3|TRBV24-1
TGTGCCACCAGTGATTGGCTGGGCAGAGATACGCAGTATTTT
CATSDWLGRDTQYF
>NA|NA|TRBJ2-3|TRBV3-1/TRBV3-2
TGTGCCAGCAGCCAAGAAGGTGATACGCAGTATTTT
CASSQEGDTQYF
>NA|NA|TRBJ1-1|TRBV9
TGTGCCACCCGTTGGGGGCCCACTGAAGCTTTCTTT
CATRWGPTEAFF
>NA|few|TRBJ1-6|TRBV28
TGTGCCAGCAGTTTTTCCGCGAGGGGCTATAATTCACCCCTCCACTTT
CASSFSARGYNSPLHF
>NA|NA|TRBJ1-2|TRBV9
TGTGCCAGCAGCCCCGCCGCCTCGGCGGGCTACACCTTC
CASSPAASAGYTF
>NA|NA|TRBJ1-2|TRBV3-1/TRBV3-2
TGTGCCAGCAGCCCTCGGGAGGGGAACTATGGCTACACCTTC
CASSPREGNYGYTF
>TRBD2|NA|TRBJ2-3|TRBV28
TGTGCCAGCAGTCTTAGCGGGAGCACAGATACGCAGTATTTT
CASSLSGSTDTQYF
>NA|NA|TRBJ2-2|TRBV6-5
TGTGCCAGTGGCGGCTGGGCAGACACCGGGGAGCTGTTTTTT
CASGGWADTGELFF
>TRBD1|NA|TRBJ1-4|TRBV18
TGTGCCAGCTCTCCCTTAGGGGGGACAGGGACAACTAATGAAAAACTGTTTTTT
CASSPLGGTGTTNEKLFF
>NA|NA|TRBJ1-3|TRBV27
TGTGCCAGCGAAACCACGACGAAGGTGGGCGGTGAAGGAAACACCATATATTTT
CASETTTKVGGEGNTIYF
>NA|NA|TRBJ1-2|TRBV14
TGTGCCAGCAGCCCGAACTGGGGCTTTTCGGATGGCTACACCTTC
CASSPNWGFSDGYTF
>TRBD1|NA|TRBJ1-4|TRBV5-1
TGCGCCAGCAGCTTTGGGACAGCAGATGAAAAACTGTTTTTT
CASSFGTADEKLFF
>TRBD1|NA|TRBJ1-2|TRBV7-9
TGTGCCAGCAGACCCGGGACAGGGGGCTATGGCTACACCTTC
CASRPGTGGYGYTF